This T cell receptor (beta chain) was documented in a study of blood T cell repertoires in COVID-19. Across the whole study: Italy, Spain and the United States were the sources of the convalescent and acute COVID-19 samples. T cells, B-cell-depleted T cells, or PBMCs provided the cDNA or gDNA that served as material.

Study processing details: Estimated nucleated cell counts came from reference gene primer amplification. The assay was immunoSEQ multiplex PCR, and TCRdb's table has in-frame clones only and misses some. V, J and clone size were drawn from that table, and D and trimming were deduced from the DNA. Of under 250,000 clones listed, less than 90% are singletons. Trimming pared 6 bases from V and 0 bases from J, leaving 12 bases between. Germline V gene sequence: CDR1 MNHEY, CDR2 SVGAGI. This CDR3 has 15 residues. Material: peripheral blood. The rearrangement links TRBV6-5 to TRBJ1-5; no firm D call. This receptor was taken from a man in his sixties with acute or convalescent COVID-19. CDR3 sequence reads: CASRRTGYSNQPQHF. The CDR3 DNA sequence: TGTGCCAGCAGACGGACTGGTTATAGCAATCAGCCCCAGCATTTT.